This T cell receptor (beta chain) was obtained from a study of post-analysis software for immune sequencing data. A word on this clonotype: Its cognate antigen is unknown.

Overall study results and limits: Significantly decreased normalized Chao1 diversity was recorded for multiple sclerosis patients relative to controls. Higher frequency in patients than in controls was seen for about five TRBV segments, with TRBV5-6, TRBV5-1 and TRBV20-1 among them.

TCR beta cDNA libraries included unique molecular identifiers. About 540,000 cDNA molecules were obtained from roughly 0.93 to 9.6 million T cells. Using its own MiXCR run on the PCR reads, TCRdb lists one record per CDR3 protein. The table includes 350,000 to 450,000 distinct CDR3 sequences, approximately 42% detected once. Germline V gene sequence: CDR1 MNHNS, CDR2 SASEGT. This CDR3 comprises 15 residues. V dropped 5 bases and J dropped 0 bases, with 11 bases sitting between them. The sequence derives from a girl under 10 years old with multiple sclerosis. The specimen sequenced was blood. The rearrangement links TRBV6-1 to TRBJ1-5; D uncertain. CDR3 nucleotides: TGTGCCAGCAGTCAACAGTCGAGTAGCAATCAGCCCCAGCATTTT. Translated, it gives CASSQQSSSNQPQHF.